This T cell receptor beta chain is from a study of a mutant IDH1 vaccine in newly diagnosed glioma. Study context: Vaccinations were initiated 4-6 weeks following radiotherapy alone, or were given together with temozolomide cycles.

Profiling relied on immunoSEQ multiplex PCR, and the TCRdb table lists in-frame clones only, not all of them. Of tens of thousands of clones in the sample, around 87% were seen once. Comments on this clone: The antigen remains undetermined.

The time point: week 5, during vaccination. The content of each vaccine dose was 300 ug of mutant IDH1 20-mer peptide, and topical imiquimod accompanied it. The astrocytomas were IDH1-mutant, ATRX-negative, and WHO grade 3 or 4. Whole-study results and caveats: Any relationship between pseudoprogression and changes in top peripheral T cell clonotypes seemed absent.

Trimming took off 6 bases at V and 9 bases at J, with 15 bases between the two ends. The CDR3 covers 13 residues. Germline CDR1 and CDR2: SGHTA and FQGNSA. This sequence originates from a middle-aged woman with glioma. Some clones in this sample may be carry-over from other donors' samples. The chain combines TRBV7-2 with TRBJ1-5; TRBD1 might be the D (6 bases). The sample was peripheral blood mononuclear cells (PBMCs), taken from a glioma patient whose treatment included an IDH1 peptide vaccine. CDR3: CASRWDLRGPQHF. In nucleotides, the CDR3 is TGTGCCAGCAGATGGGACCTCAGGGGGCCCCAGCATTTT.